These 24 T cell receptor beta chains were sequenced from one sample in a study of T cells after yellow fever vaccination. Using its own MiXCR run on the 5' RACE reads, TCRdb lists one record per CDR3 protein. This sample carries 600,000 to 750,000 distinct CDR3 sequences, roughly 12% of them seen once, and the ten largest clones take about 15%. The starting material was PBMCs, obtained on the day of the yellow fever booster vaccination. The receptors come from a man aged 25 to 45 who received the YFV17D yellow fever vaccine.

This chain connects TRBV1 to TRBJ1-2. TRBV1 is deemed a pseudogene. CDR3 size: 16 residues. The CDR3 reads CTSSQGSADGPYGYTF. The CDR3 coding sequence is TGCACCAGCAGCCAAGGGAGTGCGGACGGTCCCTATGGCTACACCTTC.

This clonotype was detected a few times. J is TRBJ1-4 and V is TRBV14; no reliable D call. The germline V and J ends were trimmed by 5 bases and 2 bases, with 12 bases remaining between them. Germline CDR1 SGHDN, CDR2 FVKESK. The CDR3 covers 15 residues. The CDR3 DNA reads TGTGCCAGCAGCAAACTTTCGGGGACTAATGAAAAACTGTTTTTT. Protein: CASSKLSGTNEKLFF.

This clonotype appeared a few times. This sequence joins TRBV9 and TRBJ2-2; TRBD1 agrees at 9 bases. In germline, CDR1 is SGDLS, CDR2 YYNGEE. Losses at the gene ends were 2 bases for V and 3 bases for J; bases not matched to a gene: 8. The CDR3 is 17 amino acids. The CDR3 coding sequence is TGTGCCAGCAGCGTGGCTCTCGGGGACAGGGACACCGGGGAGCTGTTTTTT. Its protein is CASSVALGDRDTGELFF.

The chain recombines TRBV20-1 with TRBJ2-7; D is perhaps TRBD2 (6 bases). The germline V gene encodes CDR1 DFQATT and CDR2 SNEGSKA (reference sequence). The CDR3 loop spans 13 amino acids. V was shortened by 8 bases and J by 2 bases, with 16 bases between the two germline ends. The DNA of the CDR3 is TGCAGTCTCGGACTACCCAATACCTACGAGCAGTACTTC. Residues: CSLGLPNTYEQYF.

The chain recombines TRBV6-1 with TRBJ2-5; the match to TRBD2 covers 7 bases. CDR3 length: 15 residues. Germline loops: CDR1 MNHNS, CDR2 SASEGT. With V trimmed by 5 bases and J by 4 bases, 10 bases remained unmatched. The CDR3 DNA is TGTGCCAGCAGTCGGACTAGTCAGTTATCAGAGACCCAGTACTTC. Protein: CASSRTSQLSETQYF.

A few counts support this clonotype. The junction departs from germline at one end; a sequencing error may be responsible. The CDR3 region has the DNA TGTGCCAGCAGTACCATAACCAACGGCCGGGACCTAACTTTT. This gives the protein CASSTITNGRDLTF. The chain employs TRBV7-2 and TRBJ1-4; weak D call: TRBD1 (5 bases). CDR1 and CDR2 (germline): SGHTA, FQGNSA. The CDR3 has 14 amino acids. Complete variable domain (other parts from reference TRBV7-2 and TRBJ1-4): GAGVSQSPSNKVTEKGKDVELRCDPISGHTALYWYRQSLGQGLEFLIYFQGNSAPDKSGLPSDRFSAERTGGSVSTLTIQRTQQEDSAVYLCASSTITNGRDLTFGSGTQLSVL.

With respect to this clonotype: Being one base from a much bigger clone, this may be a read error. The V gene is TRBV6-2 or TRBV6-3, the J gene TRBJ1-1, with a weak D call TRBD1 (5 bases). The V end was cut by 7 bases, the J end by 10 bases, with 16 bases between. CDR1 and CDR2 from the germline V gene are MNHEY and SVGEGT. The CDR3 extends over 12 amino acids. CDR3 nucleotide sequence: TGTGCCAGCACTTCCGGGACCGGTGTAGCTTTCTTT. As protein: CASTSGTGVAFF.

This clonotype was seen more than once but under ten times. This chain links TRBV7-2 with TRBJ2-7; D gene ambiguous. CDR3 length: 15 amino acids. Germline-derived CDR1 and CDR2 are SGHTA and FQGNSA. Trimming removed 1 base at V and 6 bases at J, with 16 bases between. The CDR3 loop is CASSLVATARSEQYF. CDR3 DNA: TGTGCCAGCAGCTTAGTTGCAACAGCCCGGAGCGAGCAGTACTTC.

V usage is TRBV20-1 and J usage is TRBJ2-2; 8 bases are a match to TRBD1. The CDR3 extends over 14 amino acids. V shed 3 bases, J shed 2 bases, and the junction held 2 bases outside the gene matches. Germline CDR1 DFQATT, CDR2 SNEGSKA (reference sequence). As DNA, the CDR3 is TGCAGTGCTAGGGACAGGGTTAACACCGGGGAGCTGTTTTTT. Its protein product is CSARDRVNTGELFF.

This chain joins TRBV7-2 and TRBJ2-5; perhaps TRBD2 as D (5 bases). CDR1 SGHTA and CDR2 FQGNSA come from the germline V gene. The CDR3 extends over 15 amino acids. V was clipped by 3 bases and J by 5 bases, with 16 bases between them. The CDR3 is CASSFIASGGETQYF. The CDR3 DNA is TGTGCCAGCAGCTTCATTGCGTCAGGCGGGGAGACCCAGTACTTC.

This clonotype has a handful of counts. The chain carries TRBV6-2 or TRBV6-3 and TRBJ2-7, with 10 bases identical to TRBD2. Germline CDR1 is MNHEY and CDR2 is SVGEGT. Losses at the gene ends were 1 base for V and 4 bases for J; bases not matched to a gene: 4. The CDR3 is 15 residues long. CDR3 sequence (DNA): TGTGCCAGCAGTTACTTAGAGACTAGCGGGTACGAGCAGTACTTC. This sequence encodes CASSYLETSGYEQYF.

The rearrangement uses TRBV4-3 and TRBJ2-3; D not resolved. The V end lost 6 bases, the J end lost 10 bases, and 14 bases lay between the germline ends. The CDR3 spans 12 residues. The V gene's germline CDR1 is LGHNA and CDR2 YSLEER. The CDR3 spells CASRQSGSPQYF. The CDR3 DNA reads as TGCGCCAGCAGACAATCCGGGTCCCCGCAGTATTTT.

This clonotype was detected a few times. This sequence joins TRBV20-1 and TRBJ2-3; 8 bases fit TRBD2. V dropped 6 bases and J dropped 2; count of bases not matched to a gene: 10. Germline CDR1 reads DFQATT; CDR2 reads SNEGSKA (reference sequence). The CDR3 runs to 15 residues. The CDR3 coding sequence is TGCAGTGCCATCGGGGGGGCGGGTATCACAGATACGCAGTATTTT. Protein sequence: CSAIGGAGITDTQYF.

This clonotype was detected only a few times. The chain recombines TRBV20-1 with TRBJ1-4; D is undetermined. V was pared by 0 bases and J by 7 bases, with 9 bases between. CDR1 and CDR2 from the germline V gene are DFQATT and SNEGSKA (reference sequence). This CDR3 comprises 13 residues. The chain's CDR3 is CSAREVQAEKLFF. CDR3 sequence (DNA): TGCAGTGCTAGAGAGGTGCAGGCTGAAAAACTGTTTTTT.

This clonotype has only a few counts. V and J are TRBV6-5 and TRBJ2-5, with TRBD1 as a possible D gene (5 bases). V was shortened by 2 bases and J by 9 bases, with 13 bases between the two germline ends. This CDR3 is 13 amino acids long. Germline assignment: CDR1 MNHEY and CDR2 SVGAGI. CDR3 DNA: TGTGCCAGCAGTTACGAGGACCGCAGGGCCCAGTACTTC. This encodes CASSYEDRRAQYF.

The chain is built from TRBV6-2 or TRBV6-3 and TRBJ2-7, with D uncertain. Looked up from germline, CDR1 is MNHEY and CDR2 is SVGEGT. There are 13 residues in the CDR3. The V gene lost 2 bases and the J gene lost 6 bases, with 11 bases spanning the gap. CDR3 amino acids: CASSYDTYGEQYF. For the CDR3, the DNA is TGTGCCAGCAGTTACGATACATATGGCGAGCAGTACTTC.

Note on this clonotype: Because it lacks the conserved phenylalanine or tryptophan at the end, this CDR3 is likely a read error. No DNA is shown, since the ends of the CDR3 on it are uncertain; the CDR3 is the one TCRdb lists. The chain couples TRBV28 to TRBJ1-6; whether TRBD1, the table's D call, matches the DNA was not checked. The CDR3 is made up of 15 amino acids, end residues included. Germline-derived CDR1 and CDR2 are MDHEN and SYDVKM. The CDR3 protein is CASSPSGAGWGYLDL.

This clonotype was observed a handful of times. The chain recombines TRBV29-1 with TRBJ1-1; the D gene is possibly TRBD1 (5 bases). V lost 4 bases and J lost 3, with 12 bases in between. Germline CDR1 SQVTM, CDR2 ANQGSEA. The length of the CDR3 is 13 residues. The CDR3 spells CSVGRLQDTEAFF. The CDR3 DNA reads TGCAGCGTTGGGAGGCTACAGGACACTGAAGCTTTCTTT.

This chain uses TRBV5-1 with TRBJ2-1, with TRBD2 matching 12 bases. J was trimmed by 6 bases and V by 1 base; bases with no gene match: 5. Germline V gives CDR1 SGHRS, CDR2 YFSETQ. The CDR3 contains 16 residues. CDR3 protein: CASSLMTSGSLNEQFF. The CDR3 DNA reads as TGCGCCAGCAGCTTGATGACTAGCGGGAGTCTCAATGAGCAGTTCTTC.

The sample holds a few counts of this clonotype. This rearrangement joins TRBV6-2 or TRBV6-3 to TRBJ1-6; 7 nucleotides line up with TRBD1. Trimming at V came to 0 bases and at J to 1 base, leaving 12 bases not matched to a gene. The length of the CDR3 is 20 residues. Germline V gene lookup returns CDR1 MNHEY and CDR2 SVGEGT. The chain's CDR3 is CASSYSGTQGTSSYNSPLHF. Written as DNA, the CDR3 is TGTGCCAGCAGTTACTCGGGTACACAGGGGACGTCGTCCTATAATTCACCCCTCCACTTT.

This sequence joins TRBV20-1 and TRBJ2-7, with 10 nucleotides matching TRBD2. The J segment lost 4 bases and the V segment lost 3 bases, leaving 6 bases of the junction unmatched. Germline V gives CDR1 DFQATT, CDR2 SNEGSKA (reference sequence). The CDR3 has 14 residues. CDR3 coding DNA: TGCAGTGCTAGTCCTAGCGGGAGTCAGTACGAGCAGTACTTC. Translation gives CSASPSGSQYEQYF.

CDR3 loop: CASSPRADLYNEQFF. CDR3 nucleotides: TGTGCCAGCAGCCCCCGGGCAGACCTATACAATGAGCAGTTCTTC. This chain links TRBV7-2 with TRBJ2-1; D is ambiguous. CDR3 length: 15 residues. Germline V gene sequence: CDR1 SGHTA, CDR2 FQGNSA. V was pared by 5 bases and J by 4 bases, with 15 bases between. Supplemented by reference TRBV7-2 and TRBJ2-1, the full variable domain reads GAGVSQSPSNKVTEKGKDVELRCDPISGHTALYWYRQSLGQGLEFLIYFQGNSAPDKSGLPSDRFSAERTGGSVSTLTIQRTQQEDSAVYLCASSPRADLYNEQFFGPGTRLTVL.

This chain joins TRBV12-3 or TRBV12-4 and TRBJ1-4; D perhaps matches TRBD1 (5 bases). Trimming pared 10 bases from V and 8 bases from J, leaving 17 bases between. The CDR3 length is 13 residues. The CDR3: CATKGPGSEKLFF. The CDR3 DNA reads TGTGCCACCAAGGGACCGGGGTCAGAAAAACTGTTTTTT.

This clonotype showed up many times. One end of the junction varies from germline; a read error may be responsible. CDR3 protein: CASSLAGRSEAFF. CDR3 coding DNA: TGTGCCAGCAGCTTGGCCGGAAGGTCTGAAGCTTTCTTT. The V gene is TRBV5-1, the J gene TRBJ1-1; D is unclear. This CDR3 spans 13 amino acids. CDR1 is SGHRS and CDR2 is YFSETQ in the germline V gene.